A single sample is the source of the 27 T cell receptor beta chains below, sequenced in a study of cytomegalovirus exposure and HLA in healthy donors. Amplification used 60 Vbeta primers and 13 Jbeta primers. Method: immunoSEQ multiplex PCR; TCRdb's copy keeps in-frame clones and lacks some. The data show around 150,000 clones, roughly 70% seen once. Specimen: PBMCs. The receptors were gathered from a human donor in good health.

The chain couples TRBV9 to TRBJ2-5; no reliable D call. Matching the DNA end better, TRBJ2-7 makes the J call doubtful. CDR1 and CDR2 from the germline V gene are SGDLS and YYNGEE. The CDR3 is 15 amino acids. Here the CDR3 DNA reads TGTGCCAGCAGCGTAGTCCCAGGAAGCTTCTACGAGCAGTACTTC. Residues: CASSVVPGSFYEQYF.

This clone was seen more than once but under ten times. CDR3 nucleotide sequence: TGTGCTAGTGGCAACTTCGGGGGGCGCCTACTAAACAATCAGCCCCAGCATTTT. It specifies CASGNFGGRLLNNQPQHF. The chain uses TRBV12-5 and TRBJ1-5; D is perhaps TRBD1 (6 bases). Trimming removed 6 bases at V and 3 bases at J, with 24 bases between. The CDR3 contains 18 residues. The germline gives CDR1 LGHNT, CDR2 FRNRAP.

The CDR3 loop reads CASSFPSPSGGYEQFF. The CDR3, as DNA: TGTGCCAGCAGCTTTCCTAGCCCTTCCGGGGGGTATGAGCAGTTCTTC. The V and J genes are TRBV7-9 and TRBJ2-1; TRBD2 agrees at 7 bases. There are 16 residues in the CDR3. V trimming: 3 bases; J trimming: 8 bases; junction bases outside the gene matches: 13. CDR1 and CDR2 from the germline V gene are SEHNR and FQNEAQ (reference sequence).

The chain recombines TRBV9 with TRBJ2-7; TRBD1 agrees at 10 bases. In germline, CDR1 is SGDLS, CDR2 YYNGEE. The CDR3 has 13 amino acids. Trimming at V came to 3 bases and at J to 7 bases, leaving 4 bases not matched to a gene. CDR3 residues: CASSAGTGDEQYF. Here the CDR3 DNA reads TGTGCCAGCAGCGCAGGGACAGGGGATGAGCAGTACTTC.

This clone was picked up one time. The chain uses TRBV7-9 and TRBJ2-7; no reliable D call. Germline values: CDR1 SEHNR, CDR2 FQNEAQ (reference sequence). CDR3 length equals 14 residues. Trimming pared 2 bases from V and 0 bases from J, leaving 8 bases between. CDR3 bases: TGTGCCAGCAGCTTATCCGCTAGCTCCTACGAGCAGTACTTC. It translates to CASSLSASSYEQYF. The whole variable domain, filled in from reference TRBV7-9 and TRBJ2-7, reads DTGVSQNPRHKITKRGQNVTFRCDPISEHNRLYWYRQTLGQGPEFLTYFQNEAQLEKSRLLSDRFSAERPKGSFSTLEIQRTEQGDSAMYLCASSLSASSYEQYFGPGTRLTVT.

This clone was recorded only once. The rearrangement uses TRBV7-9 and TRBJ1-2; a weak D match, TRBD1 (6 bases). The CDR3 extends over 15 amino acids. V lost 1 base and J 4 bases, leaving 13 bases between the germline ends. Germline-derived CDR1 and CDR2 are SEHNR and FQNEAQ (reference sequence). This chain's CDR3 is CASSLGQGGRYGYTF. CDR3 in DNA: TGTGCCAGCAGCTTAGGTCAAGGGGGTCGCTATGGCTACACCTTC.

J is TRBJ2-2 and V is TRBV18; D is unresolved. The CDR3 is 13 residues long. Germline V gene data show CDR1 as KGHSH and CDR2 as LQKENI. V lost 3 bases and J 4 bases, leaving 6 bases between the germline ends. The CDR3 nucleotides are TGTGCCAGCTCACCTAGAGTCACCGGGGAGCTGTTTTTT. It encodes CASSPRVTGELFF.

The genes are TRBV25-1 and TRBJ2-7; 8 nucleotides line up with TRBD1. Germline V gives CDR1 MGHDK, CDR2 SYGVNS. J gave up 3 bases and V 1 base, and 2 bases lay outside the gene matches. There are 14 residues in the CDR3. This CDR3 is CASSESTGGYEQYF. CDR3 DNA sequence: TGTGCCAGCAGTGAATCAACAGGGGGCTACGAGCAGTACTTC.

This clone has a handful of counts. The chain has TRBV5-4 and TRBJ2-7; 11 nucleotides agree with TRBD2. The CDR3 is made up of 17 amino acids. The germline gives CDR1 SGHNT, CDR2 YYREEE (reference sequence). With 4 bases clipped from V and 2 bases from J, the junction kept 11 bases outside the gene matches. As DNA, the CDR3 is TGTGCCAGCAGCGGGGGGACTAGCGGAGGGGAAACCTACGAGCAGTACTTC. Its translation is CASSGGTSGGETYEQYF.

CDR3 DNA sequence: TGTGCCACCAGTTGGGGGCGAAAGGGAGAAAAACTGTTTTTT. Protein sequence: CATSWGRKGEKLFF. V usage is TRBV15 and J usage is TRBJ1-4; TRBD1 might be the D (6 bases). Germline V gives CDR1 LNHNV, CDR2 YYDKDF (reference sequence). The CDR3 has 14 residues. Deletions cut 6 bases from V and 8 bases from J, with 16 bases between.

The chain uses TRBV13 and TRBJ1-1, with a tentative D call TRBD1 (6 bases). Germline lookup yields CDR1 PRHDT and CDR2 FYEKMQ (reference sequence). V was cut by 0 bases and J by 4 bases, with 12 bases left in between. CDR3 length: 15 residues. CDR3 bases: TGTGCCAGCAGCTTAGGTAAGGGGGGGATCACTGAAGCTTTCTTT. It yields the protein CASSLGKGGITEAFF.

The rearrangement joins TRBV5-1 to TRBJ1-1; D remains unclear. CDR3 length equals 15 residues. The germline CDR1 and CDR2 sequences are SGHRS and YFSETQ. Trimming took 0 bases from V and 0 from J, leaving 9 bases between them. CDR3 protein: CASSLDGRMNTEAFF. CDR3 DNA: TGCGCCAGCAGCTTGGATGGGCGTATGAACACTGAAGCTTTCTTT.

This clone was detected a few times. The J gene is TRBJ2-7, the V gene TRBV28; 7 nucleotides line up with TRBD1. The V gene end was trimmed by 6 bases and the J gene end by 9 bases; junction bases not matched to a gene: 8. The length of the CDR3 is 12 residues. Germline CDR1 MDHEN, CDR2 SYDVKM. Here the CDR3 reads CASRAQGGRQYF. The CDR3 DNA is TGTGCCAGCAGGGCCCAAGGGGGCCGGCAGTACTTC. Looking up the rest from reference TRBV28 and TRBJ2-7 gives the full variable domain: DVKVTQSSRYLVKRTGEKVFLECVQDMDHENMFWYRQDPGLGLRLIYFSYDVKMKEKGDIPEGYSVSREKKERFSLILESASTNQTSMYLCASRAQGGRQYFGPGTRLTVT.

The chain combines TRBV5-5 with TRBJ2-6; D gene unclear. V dropped 1 base and J dropped 0 bases, with 8 bases sitting between them. The CDR3 covers 16 residues. Germline-derived CDR1 and CDR2 are SGHKS and YYEKEE (reference sequence). The CDR3 DNA reads TGTGCCAGCAGCTTGCAGTTGTACTCTGGGGCCAACGTCCTGACTTTC. Protein sequence: CASSLQLYSGANVLTF.

This chain links TRBV5-4 with TRBJ1-2; maybe TRBD1 (6 bases). Trimming took 1 base from V and 11 from J, leaving 12 bases between them. The CDR3 runs to 12 residues. From germline, CDR1 is SGHNT and CDR2 YYREEE (reference sequence). The CDR3: CASSLTEDSYTF. CDR3 nucleotides: TGTGCCAGCAGCTTGACTGAGGACAGTTACACCTTC.

The CDR3 sequence: CASSLVGIAASSYNEQFF. CDR3 in DNA: TGTGCCAGCAGCTTAGTAGGGATAGCGGCGTCCTCCTACAATGAGCAGTTCTTC. The chain combines TRBV7-9 with TRBJ2-1; perhaps TRBD2 as D (6 bases). The ends were cut back, 1 base at V and 0 bases at J, with 16 bases in the middle. This CDR3 has 18 amino acids. The germline V gene has CDR1 SEHNR and CDR2 FQNEAQ (reference sequence). Full variable domain (missing parts from reference TRBV7-9 and TRBJ2-1): DTGVSQNPRHKITKRGQNVTFRCDPISEHNRLYWYRQTLGQGPEFLTYFQNEAQLEKSRLLSDRFSAERPKGSFSTLEIQRTEQGDSAMYLCASSLVGIAASSYNEQFFGPGTRLTVL.

This clone was detected a few times. The chain employs TRBV5-6 and TRBJ2-7, with TRBD2 identical over 7 bases. The CDR3 extends over 14 amino acids. Germline CDR1 and CDR2: SGHDT and YYEEEE. With 4 bases clipped from V and 6 bases from J, the junction kept 10 bases outside the gene matches. The CDR3 protein is CASSPLFPSGEQYF. The CDR3 DNA is TGTGCCAGCAGCCCGCTCTTTCCTAGCGGCGAGCAGTACTTC. The whole variable domain, remainder taken from reference TRBV5-6 and TRBJ2-7, is DAGVTQSPTHLIKTRGQQVTLRCSPKSGHDTVSWYQQALGQGPQFIFQYYEEEERQRGNFPDRFSGHQFPNYSSELNVNALLLGDSALYLCASSPLFPSGEQYFGPGTRLTVT.

This sequence joins TRBV11-3 and TRBJ2-1; 12 nucleotides agree with TRBD2. The CDR3 runs to 16 residues. Germline lookup yields CDR1 SGHNT and CDR2 YENEEA. The J segment lost 7 bases and the V segment lost 5 bases, leaving 9 bases of the junction unmatched. For the CDR3, the DNA is TGTGCCAGCAGCGTAGGGGCTAGCGGGGGGGGGAATGAGCAGTTCTTC. Translating gives CASSVGASGGGNEQFF.

CDR3 DNA: TGTGCCAGCAGCATATCAGGGACTCTCTCCTACGAGCAGTACTTC. Translated: CASSISGTLSYEQYF. This chain connects TRBV5-5 to TRBJ2-7; a weak D match, TRBD2 (6 bases). CDR1 and CDR2 from the germline V gene are SGHKS and YYEKEE (reference sequence). The length of the CDR3 is 15 residues. V lost 4 bases, J lost 0 bases, and 14 bases lay in between.

The sample holds one count of this clone. The genes are TRBV19 and TRBJ2-1, with 14 bases fitting TRBD2. With 2 bases clipped from V and 0 bases from J, the junction kept 6 bases outside the gene matches. The CDR3 has 19 amino acids. Germline CDR1 is LNHDA and CDR2 is SQIVND (reference sequence). CDR3 nucleotide sequence: TGTGCCAGTAGTATATGGGGGACTAGCGGGGGCAGCTCCTACAATGAGCAGTTCTTC. This translates into CASSIWGTSGGSSYNEQFF.

The chain carries TRBV6-5 and TRBJ2-7; tentative D call: TRBD2 (5 bases). The ends were cut back, 0 bases at V and 3 bases at J, with 9 bases in the middle. Germline lookup yields CDR1 MNHEY and CDR2 SVGAGI. CDR3 length: 14 residues. CDR3 protein: CASSYSRGFYEQYF. The CDR3 DNA is TGTGCCAGCAGTTACTCCCGCGGGTTCTACGAGCAGTACTTC.

The chain couples TRBV18 to TRBJ2-1; TRBD1 matches at 8 bases. The V and J ends lost 3 bases and 3 bases, in that order; junction bases with no gene match: 4. The CDR3 is 15 amino acids. Germline CDR1 reads KGHSH; CDR2 reads LQKENI. The CDR3 nucleotides read TGTGCCAGCTCACCCCAGGGGGCCGACTACAATGAGCAGTTCTTC. Translating gives CASSPQGADYNEQFF.

The sample holds a few counts of this clone. The genes are TRBV18 and TRBJ1-2; the D is unclear. The CDR3 runs 13 residues. Between the trimmed V and J ends, which lost 2 bases and 3 bases, there was a span of 7 bases. Germline CDR1 is KGHSH and CDR2 is LQKENI. The CDR3 is CASSPTVDYGYTF. The CDR3 coding sequence is TGTGCCAGCTCACCAACGGTCGACTATGGCTACACCTTC.

This clone was recorded a few times. The rearrangement uses TRBV13 and TRBJ2-2; D is unclear. Per the germline V gene, CDR1 is PRHDT and CDR2 is FYEKMQ (reference sequence). The CDR3 spans 16 residues. Deletions cut 2 bases from V and 5 bases from J, with 15 bases between. CDR3 DNA sequence: TGTGCCAGCAGCTTATTCGCGCTTTCTGTTACCGGGGAGCTGTTTTTT. As protein: CASSLFALSVTGELFF.

The rearrangement joins TRBV25-1 to TRBJ2-1, with TRBD1 as a possible D gene (6 bases). CDR3 length: 13 amino acids. V lost 7 bases to trimming and J lost 3 bases, with 10 bases between them. CDR1 and CDR2 from the germline V gene are MGHDK and SYGVNS. The CDR3 sequence: CASNTGNYNEQFF. The CDR3 coding sequence is TGTGCCAGCAACACAGGGAACTACAATGAGCAGTTCTTC.

The chain carries TRBV2 and TRBJ2-7, with 7 bases that match TRBD1. V was clipped by 4 bases and J by 0 bases; unmatched bases: 6. The CDR3 is made up of 15 amino acids. CDR1 is SNHLY, CDR2 FYNNEI, per germline. This chain's CDR3 is CASSGRDRDSYEQYF. The CDR3, as DNA: TGTGCCAGCAGTGGTCGAGACAGGGACTCCTACGAGCAGTACTTC.

The rearrangement links TRBV7-9 to TRBJ2-1; tentative D call: TRBD2 (5 bases). The V gene's germline CDR1 is SEHNR and CDR2 FQNEAQ (reference sequence). This CDR3 is 15 amino acids long. Between the trimmed V and J ends, which lost 8 bases and 2 bases, there was a span of 16 bases. The chain's CDR3 is CASGLVDWTYNEQFF. The CDR3 nucleotides read TGTGCCAGCGGCCTTGTGGACTGGACCTACAATGAGCAGTTCTTC. Combining the CDR3 with reference TRBV7-9 and TRBJ2-1 gives the whole variable domain DTGVSQNPRHKITKRGQNVTFRCDPISEHNRLYWYRQTLGQGPEFLTYFQNEAQLEKSRLLSDRFSAERPKGSFSTLEIQRTEQGDSAMYLCASGLVDWTYNEQFFGPGTRLTVL.